This T cell receptor (beta chain) derives from a study of cytomegalovirus exposure and HLA in healthy donors. PCR used 60 Vbeta primers and 13 Jbeta primers. This table comes from immunoSEQ multiplex PCR, and its TCRdb copy is limited to in-frame clones, with some not included. The sample lists over 200,000 clones, about 85% seen once, with over 1% in the top ten. At sampling all donors were nominally healthy, likely with unrecorded immune exposures. This CDR3 is built from 12 residues. The junction had 7 bases not matched to a gene; V was cut back by 10 bases and J by 8 bases. CDR1 and CDR2 from the germline V gene are SEHNR and FQNEAQ (reference sequence).

The sequenced material came from PBMCs. The chain recombines TRBV7-9 with TRBJ1-2; 10 nucleotides line up with TRBD1. The receptor was isolated from a human donor in good health. CDR3 residues: CATKGTGVGYTF. As DNA, the CDR3 is TGTGCCACCAAGGGGACAGGGGTCGGCTACACCTTC. The full variable domain, with the rest looked up from reference TRBV7-9 and TRBJ1-2, is DTGVSQNPRHKITKRGQNVTFRCDPISEHNRLYWYRQTLGQGPEFLTYFQNEAQLEKSRLLSDRFSAERPKGSFSTLEIQRTEQGDSAMYLCATKGTGVGYTFGSGTRLTVV.